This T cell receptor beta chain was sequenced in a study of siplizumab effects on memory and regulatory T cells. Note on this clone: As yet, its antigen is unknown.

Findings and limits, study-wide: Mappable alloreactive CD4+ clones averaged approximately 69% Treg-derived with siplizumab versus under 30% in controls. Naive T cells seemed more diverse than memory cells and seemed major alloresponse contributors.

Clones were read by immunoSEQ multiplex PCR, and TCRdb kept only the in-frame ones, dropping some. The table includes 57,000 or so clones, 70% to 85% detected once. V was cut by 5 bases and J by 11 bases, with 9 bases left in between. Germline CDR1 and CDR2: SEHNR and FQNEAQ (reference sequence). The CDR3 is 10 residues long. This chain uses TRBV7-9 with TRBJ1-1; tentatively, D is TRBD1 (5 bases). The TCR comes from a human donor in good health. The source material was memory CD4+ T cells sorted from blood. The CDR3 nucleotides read TGTGCCAGCAGCGCAGGGACGGCTTTCTTT. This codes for CASSAGTAFF.